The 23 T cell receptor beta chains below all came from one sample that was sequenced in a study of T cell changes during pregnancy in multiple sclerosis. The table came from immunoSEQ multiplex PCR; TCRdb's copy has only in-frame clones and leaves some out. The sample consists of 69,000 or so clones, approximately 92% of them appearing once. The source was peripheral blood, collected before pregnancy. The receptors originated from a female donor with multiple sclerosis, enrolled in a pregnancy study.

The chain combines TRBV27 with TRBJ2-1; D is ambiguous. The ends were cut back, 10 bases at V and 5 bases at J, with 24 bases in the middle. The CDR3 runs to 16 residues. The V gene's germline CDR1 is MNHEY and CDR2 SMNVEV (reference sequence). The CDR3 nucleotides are TGTGCCACCATGCCCCGTGGTCCCGAGGCCCACAATGAGCAGTTCTTC. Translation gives CATMPRGPEAHNEQFF.

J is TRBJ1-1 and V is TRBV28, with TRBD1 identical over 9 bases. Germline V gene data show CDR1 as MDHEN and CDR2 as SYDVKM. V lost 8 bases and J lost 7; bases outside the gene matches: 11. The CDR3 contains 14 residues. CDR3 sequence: CASELRGQGGEAFF. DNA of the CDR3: TGTGCCAGCGAGTTGCGGGGACAGGGAGGTGAAGCTTTCTTT.

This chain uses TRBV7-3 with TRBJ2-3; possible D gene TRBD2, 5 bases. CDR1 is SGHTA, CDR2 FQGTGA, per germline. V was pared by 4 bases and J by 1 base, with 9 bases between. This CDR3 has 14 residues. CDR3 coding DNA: TGTGCCAGCAGCTCGGACTGGCGCACAGATACGCAGTATTTT. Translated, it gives CASSSDWRTDTQYF.

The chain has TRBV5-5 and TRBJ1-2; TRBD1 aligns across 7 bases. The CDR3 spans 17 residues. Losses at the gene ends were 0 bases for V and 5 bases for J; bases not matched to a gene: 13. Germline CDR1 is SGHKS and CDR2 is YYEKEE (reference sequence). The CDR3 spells CASSLGVTGVGAYGYTF. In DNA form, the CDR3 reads TGTGCCAGCAGCTTGGGGGTCACAGGGGTTGGGGCATATGGCTACACCTTC.

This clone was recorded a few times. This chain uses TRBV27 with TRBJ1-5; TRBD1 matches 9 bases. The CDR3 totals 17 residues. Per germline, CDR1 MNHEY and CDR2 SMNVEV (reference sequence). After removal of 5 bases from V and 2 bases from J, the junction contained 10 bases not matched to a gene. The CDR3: CASSPLGTGYGNQPQHF. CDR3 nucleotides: TGTGCCAGCAGTCCCCTGGGGACAGGGTATGGCAATCAGCCCCAGCATTTT.

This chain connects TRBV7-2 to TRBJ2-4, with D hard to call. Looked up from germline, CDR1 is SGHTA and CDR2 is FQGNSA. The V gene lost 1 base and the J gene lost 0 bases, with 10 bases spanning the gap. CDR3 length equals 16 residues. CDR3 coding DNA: TGTGCCAGCAGCTTAGAAGGAGCCCTAGCCAAAAACATTCAGTACTTC. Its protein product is CASSLEGALAKNIQYF.

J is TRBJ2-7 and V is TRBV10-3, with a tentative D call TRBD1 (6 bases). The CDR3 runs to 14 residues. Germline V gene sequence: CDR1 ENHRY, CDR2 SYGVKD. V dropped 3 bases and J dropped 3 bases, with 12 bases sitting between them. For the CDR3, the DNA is TGTGCCATCAGTGAACAGGGTAACCGCTACGAGCAGTACTTC. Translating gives CAISEQGNRYEQYF.

CDR3 sequence: CASSAQTGTGVYEQYF. The CDR3 region has the DNA TGTGCCAGCAGTGCCCAAACCGGGACAGGGGTCTACGAGCAGTACTTC. The chain joins TRBV27 to TRBJ2-7, with 10 bases that match TRBD1. Germline V CDR1 and CDR2: MNHEY, SMNVEV (reference sequence). This CDR3 comprises 16 residues. V lost 5 bases, J lost 3 bases, and 10 bases stayed unmatched.

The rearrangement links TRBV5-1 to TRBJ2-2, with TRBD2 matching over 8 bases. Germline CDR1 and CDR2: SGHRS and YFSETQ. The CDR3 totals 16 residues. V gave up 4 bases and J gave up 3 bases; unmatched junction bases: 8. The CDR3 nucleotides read TGCGCCAGCAGCCCAGGGCAGCGGGAGTACACCGGGGAGCTGTTTTTT. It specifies CASSPGQREYTGELFF.

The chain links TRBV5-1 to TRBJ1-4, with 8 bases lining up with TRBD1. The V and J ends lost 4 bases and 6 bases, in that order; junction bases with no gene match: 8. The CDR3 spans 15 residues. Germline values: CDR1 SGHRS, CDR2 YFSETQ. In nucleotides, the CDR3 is TGCGCCAGCAGCCAGGGACAGGTCCGAGATGAAAAACTGTTTTTT. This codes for CASSQGQVRDEKLFF.

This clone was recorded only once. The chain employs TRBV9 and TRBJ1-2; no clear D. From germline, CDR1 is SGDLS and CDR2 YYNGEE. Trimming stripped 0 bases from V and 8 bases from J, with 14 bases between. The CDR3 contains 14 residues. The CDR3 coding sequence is TGTGCCAGCAGCGTAGCTCCGGAGTTGAGGGGCTACACCTTC. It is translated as CASSVAPELRGYTF.

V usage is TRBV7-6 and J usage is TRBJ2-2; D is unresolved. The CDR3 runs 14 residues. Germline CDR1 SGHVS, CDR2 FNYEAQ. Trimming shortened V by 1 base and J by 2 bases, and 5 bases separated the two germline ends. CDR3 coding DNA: TGTGCCAGCAGCTTAGGAACAAACACCGGGGAGCTGTTTTTT. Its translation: CASSLGTNTGELFF.

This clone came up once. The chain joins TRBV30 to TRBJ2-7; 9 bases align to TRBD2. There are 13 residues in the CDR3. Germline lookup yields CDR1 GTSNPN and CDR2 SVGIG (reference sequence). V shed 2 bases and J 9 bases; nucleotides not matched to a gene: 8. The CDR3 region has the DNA TGTGCCTGGAGTAGCCAGCGGGAGGTCGGGCAGTACTTC. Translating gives CAWSSQREVGQYF. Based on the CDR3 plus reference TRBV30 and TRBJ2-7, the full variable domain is SQTIHQWPATLVQPVGSPLSLECTVEGTSNPNLYWYRQAAGRGLQLLFYSVGIGQISSEVPQNLSASRPQDRQFILSSKKLLLSDSGFYLCAWSSQREVGQYFGPGTRLTVT.

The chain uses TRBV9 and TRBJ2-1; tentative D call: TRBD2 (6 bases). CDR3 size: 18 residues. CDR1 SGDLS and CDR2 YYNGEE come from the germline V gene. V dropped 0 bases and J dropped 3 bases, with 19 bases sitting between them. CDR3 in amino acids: CASSVVGGGGAGYNEQFF. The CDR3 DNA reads TGTGCCAGCAGCGTAGTGGGAGGTGGAGGGGCTGGCTACAATGAGCAGTTCTTC.

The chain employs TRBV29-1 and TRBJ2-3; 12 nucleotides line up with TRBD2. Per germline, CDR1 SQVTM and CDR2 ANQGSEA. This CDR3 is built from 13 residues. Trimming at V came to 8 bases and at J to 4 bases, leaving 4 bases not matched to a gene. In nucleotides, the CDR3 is TGCAGCTTGACTAGCGGGAGCTCAGATACGCAGTATTTT. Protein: CSLTSGSSDTQYF.

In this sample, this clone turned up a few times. The CDR3 DNA reads as TGCGCCAGCAGCCAAGAGGTTGAAACGGGCTACAATGAGCAGTTCTTC. It specifies CASSQEVETGYNEQFF. This chain connects TRBV4-3 to TRBJ2-1; D uncertain. V was clipped by 0 bases and J by 3 bases, with 12 bases between them. CDR3 length equals 16 residues. Germline V gives CDR1 LGHNA, CDR2 YSLEER.

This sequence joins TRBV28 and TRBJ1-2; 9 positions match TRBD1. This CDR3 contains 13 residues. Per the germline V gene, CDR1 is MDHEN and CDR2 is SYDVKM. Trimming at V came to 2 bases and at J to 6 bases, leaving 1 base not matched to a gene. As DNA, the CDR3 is TGTGCCAGCAGTTTAGGACAGGGGAATGGCTACACCTTC. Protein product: CASSLGQGNGYTF.

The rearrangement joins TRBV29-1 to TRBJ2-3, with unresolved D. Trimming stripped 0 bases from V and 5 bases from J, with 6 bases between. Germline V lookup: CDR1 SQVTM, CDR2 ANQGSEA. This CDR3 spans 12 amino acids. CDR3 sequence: CSVEDRVDTQYF. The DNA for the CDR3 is TGCAGCGTTGAAGATCGGGTAGATACGCAGTATTTT.

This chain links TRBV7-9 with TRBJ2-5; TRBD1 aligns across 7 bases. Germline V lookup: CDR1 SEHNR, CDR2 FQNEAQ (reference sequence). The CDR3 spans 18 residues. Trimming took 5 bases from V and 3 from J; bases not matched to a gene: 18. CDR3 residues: CASSLSGTANPGEETQYF. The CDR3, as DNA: TGTGCCAGCAGCCTATCCGGGACAGCGAACCCAGGGGAAGAGACCCAGTACTTC. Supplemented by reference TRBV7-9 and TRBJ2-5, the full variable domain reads DTGVSQNPRHKITKRGQNVTFRCDPISEHNRLYWYRQTLGQGPEFLTYFQNEAQLEKSRLLSDRFSAERPKGSFSTLEIQRTEQGDSAMYLCASSLSGTANPGEETQYFGPGTRLLVL.

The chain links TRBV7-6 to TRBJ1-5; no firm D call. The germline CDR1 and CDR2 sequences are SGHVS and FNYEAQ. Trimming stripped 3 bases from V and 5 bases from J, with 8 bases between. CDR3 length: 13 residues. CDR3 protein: CASSLSRDQPQHF. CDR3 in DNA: TGTGCCAGCAGCTTGTCGAGGGATCAGCCCCAGCATTTT. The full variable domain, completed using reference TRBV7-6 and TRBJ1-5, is GAGVSQSPRYKVTKRGQDVALRCDPISGHVSLYWYRQALGQGPEFLTYFNYEAQQDKSGLPNDRFSAERPEGSISTLTIQRTEQRDSAMYRCASSLSRDQPQHFGDGTRLSIL.

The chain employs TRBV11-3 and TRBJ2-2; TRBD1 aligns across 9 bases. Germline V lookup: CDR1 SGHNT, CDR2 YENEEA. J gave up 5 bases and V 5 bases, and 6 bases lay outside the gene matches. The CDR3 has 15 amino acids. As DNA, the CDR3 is TGTGCCAGCAGCGGGGGGACAGGGAAAACCGGGGAGCTGTTTTTT. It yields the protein CASSGGTGKTGELFF.

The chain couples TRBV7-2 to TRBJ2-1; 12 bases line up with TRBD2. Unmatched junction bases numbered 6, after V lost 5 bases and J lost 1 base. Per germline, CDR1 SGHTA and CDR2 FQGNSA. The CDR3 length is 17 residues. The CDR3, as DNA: TGTGCCAGCAGCACACGGACTAGCGGGATATCCTACAATGAGCAGTTCTTC. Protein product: CASSTRTSGISYNEQFF.

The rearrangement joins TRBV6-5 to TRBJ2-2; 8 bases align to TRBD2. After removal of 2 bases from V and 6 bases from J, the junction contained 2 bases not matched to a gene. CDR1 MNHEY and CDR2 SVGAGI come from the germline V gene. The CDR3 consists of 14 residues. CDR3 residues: CASSYLSGAGELFF. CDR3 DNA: TGTGCCAGCAGTTACCTTAGCGGGGCCGGGGAGCTGTTTTTT.